The 16 T cell receptor beta chains below come from one sample, sequenced in a study of blood T cell repertoires in COVID-19 (dated by TCRdb to about 2020). The library was prepared using the immunoSEQ multiplex PCR assay. The immuneACCESS repertoire file appears here via TCRdb, limited to in-frame rearrangements. These files lack a portion of the clones; in checked studies, under half of the deficit traces to unresolved V genes, and the cause of the others is not known. In all, the sample holds around 140,000 clones, and around 90% of those were seen once. 1.5% to 2% of the sample is held by the ten biggest clonotypes. The source material was peripheral blood. Source of these receptors: a human donor in a cohort sampled during active COVID-19.

V gene TRBV7-2 combines with J gene TRBJ2-1; D possibly corresponds to TRBD1 (5 bases). The V and J ends lost 5 bases and 9 bases respectively, with 11 bases between them. Germline V CDR1 and CDR2: SGHTA, FQGNSA. The length of the CDR3 is 12 residues. The CDR3 sequence is CASSLQGIEQFF. The CDR3 DNA is TGTGCCAGCAGCCTTCAGGGAATTGAGCAGTTCTTC.

This chain connects TRBV18 to TRBJ1-4, with D possibly TRBD1 on 6 matching bases. The CDR3 runs 15 residues. Per germline, CDR1 KGHSH and CDR2 LQKENI. V lost 3 bases and J 3 bases, leaving 11 bases between the germline ends. DNA of the CDR3: TGTGCCAGCTCACCCCAGGGGACCTCTAATGAAAAACTGTTTTTT. Its protein is CASSPQGTSNEKLFF.

The genes are TRBV6-2 or TRBV6-3 and TRBJ2-3; D is unresolved. This CDR3 region has 15 residues. V dropped 2 bases and J dropped 0 bases, with 9 bases sitting between them. Germline V gene lookup returns CDR1 MNHEY and CDR2 SVGEGT. CDR3 coding DNA: TGTGCCAGCAGTTACAAAGCGCCGAGCACAGATACGCAGTATTTT. This codes for CASSYKAPSTDTQYF.

This sequence joins TRBV6-1 and TRBJ2-3; no firm D call. This CDR3 is 14 amino acids long. Trimming left V 3 bases short and J 2 bases short, with 9 bases between. CDR1 is MNHNS, CDR2 SASEGT, per germline. For the CDR3, the DNA is TGTGCCAGCAGTGACCGCGGAAACACAGATACGCAGTATTTT. It translates to CASSDRGNTDTQYF.

The rearrangement joins TRBV25-1 to TRBJ2-1, with TRBD2 matching 13 bases. V was pared by 3 bases and J by 4 bases, with 0 bases of the junction left unmatched. The CDR3 is 15 amino acids. Germline assignment: CDR1 MGHDK and CDR2 SYGVNS. Here the CDR3 DNA reads TGTGCCAGCAGTGAGGGACTAGCGGGATACAATGAGCAGTTCTTC. This translates into CASSEGLAGYNEQFF.

This clone is a singleton in its sample. The chain employs TRBV4-1 and TRBJ2-7, with 10 positions matching TRBD2. In germline, CDR1 is MGHRA, CDR2 YSYEKL. V shed 8 bases, J shed 3 bases, and the junction held 7 bases outside the gene matches. The CDR3 extends over 14 amino acids. As DNA, the CDR3 is TGCGCCAGCGCCAAGAGCGGGGGGGGCTACGAGCAGTACTTC. Protein: CASAKSGGGYEQYF.

The chain links TRBV2 to TRBJ1-5, with TRBD1 as a possible D gene (5 bases). From germline, CDR1 is SNHLY and CDR2 FYNNEI. Trimming removed 4 bases from V and 0 bases from J, with 19 bases in between. This CDR3 spans 18 amino acids. The CDR3 spells CASSARTPVTYSNQPQHF. The CDR3 coding sequence is TGTGCCAGCAGTGCGAGGACACCCGTGACATATAGCAATCAGCCCCAGCATTTT. Together with reference TRBV2 and TRBJ1-5, the CDR3 gives the full variable domain: EPEVTQTPSHQVTQMGQEVILRCVPISNHLYFYWYRQILGQKVEFLVSFYNNEISEKSEIFDDQFSVERPDGSNFTLKIRSTKLEDSAMYFCASSARTPVTYSNQPQHFGDGTRLSIL.

This chain uses TRBV3-1 (or the pseudogene TRBV3-2) with TRBJ1-6, with 8 bases matching TRBD1. After removal of 4 bases from V and 8 bases from J, the junction contained 4 bases not matched to a gene. This CDR3 is built from 14 residues. Germline-derived CDR1 and CDR2 are LGHDT and YNNKEL (reference sequence). CDR3: CASSLDRGDSPLHF. The CDR3 DNA sequence: TGTGCCAGCAGCCTCGACAGGGGAGATTCACCCCTCCACTTT.

The table lists this clone with a few counts. J is TRBJ1-1 and V is TRBV7-3; no clear D. The germline V and J ends were trimmed by 5 bases and 0 bases, with 13 bases remaining between them. Germline CDR1 and CDR2: SGHTA and FQGTGA. CDR3 size: 15 residues. The chain's CDR3 is CASSLSRSLNTEAFF. The CDR3 region has the DNA TGTGCCAGCAGCCTTTCGAGATCTCTGAACACTGAAGCTTTCTTT.

The chain uses TRBV5-1 and TRBJ2-1; 8 bases fit TRBD2. This CDR3 region has 15 residues. Germline trimming cut 2 bases from V and 7 bases from J; bases unmatched to any gene: 8. CDR1 and CDR2 from the germline V gene are SGHRS and YFSETQ. CDR3 protein: CASSFGSGGGNEQFF. CDR3 in DNA: TGCGCCAGCAGCTTCGGGAGCGGGGGCGGGAATGAGCAGTTCTTC. Full variable domain (outside the CDR3, taken from reference TRBV5-1 and TRBJ2-1): KAGVTQTPRYLIKTRGQQVTLSCSPISGHRSVSWYQQTPGQGLQFLFEYFSETQRNKGNFPGRFSGRQFSNSRSEMNVSTLELGDSALYLCASSFGSGGGNEQFFGPGTRLTVL.

The chain recombines TRBV11-2 with TRBJ2-5, with D maybe TRBD1 (6 bases). CDR1 is SGHAT, CDR2 FQNNGV, per germline. The V and J ends lost 5 bases and 1 base respectively, with 11 bases between them. The CDR3 has 14 amino acids. The CDR3: CASSVGQPQETQYF. As DNA, the CDR3 is TGTGCCAGCAGCGTTGGACAGCCCCAAGAGACCCAGTACTTC.

The chain is built from TRBV2 and TRBJ1-1; D not certain. The V and J ends lost 5 bases and 5 bases respectively, with 6 bases between them. This CDR3 contains 11 residues. Germline V gives CDR1 SNHLY, CDR2 FYNNEI. The CDR3 DNA reads as TGTGCCAGCAGTCCCCAAACTGAAGCTTTCTTT. It codes for CASSPQTEAFF.

This chain joins TRBV7-8 and TRBJ2-7; perhaps TRBD2 as D (5 bases). V shed 5 bases and J shed 2 bases, with 13 bases lying between them. Germline V gene sequence: CDR1 SGHVS, CDR2 FQNEAQ. This CDR3 contains 14 residues. The CDR3 region is CASSINRDAYEQYF. The CDR3 nucleotides are TGTGCCAGCAGCATAAACCGGGATGCCTACGAGCAGTACTTC. The variable domain in full, completed from reference TRBV7-8 and TRBJ2-7, reads GAGVSQSPRYKVAKRGQDVALRCDPISGHVSLFWYQQALGQGPEFLTYFQNEAQLDKSGLPSDRFFAERPEGSVSTLKIQRTQQEDSAVYLCASSINRDAYEQYFGPGTRLTVT.

The rearrangement uses TRBV4-1 and TRBJ1-2, with 9 bases identical to TRBD1. Germline V CDR1 and CDR2: MGHRA, YSYEKL. V trimming: 4 bases; J trimming: 3 bases; junction bases outside the gene matches: 6. The CDR3 covers 15 residues. Here the CDR3 reads CASSPQGAQDYGYTF. The CDR3 DNA reads as TGCGCCAGCAGCCCACAGGGGGCGCAGGACTATGGCTACACCTTC.

The rearrangement joins TRBV13 to TRBJ2-2; perhaps TRBD2 as D (7 bases). The length of the CDR3 is 14 residues. Trimming shortened V by 6 bases and J by 2 bases, and 10 bases separated the two germline ends. The germline gives CDR1 PRHDT, CDR2 FYEKMQ (reference sequence). This CDR3 is CASSRGGNTGELFF. CDR3 DNA: TGTGCCAGCAGTAGGGGGGGCAACACCGGGGAGCTGTTTTTT.

This chain links TRBV3-1 (or the pseudogene TRBV3-2) with TRBJ1-5, with a tentative D call TRBD1 (6 bases). V lost 4 bases, J lost 6 bases, and 16 bases lay in between. The CDR3 length is 15 residues. Germline values: CDR1 LGHDT, CDR2 YNNKEL (reference sequence). As DNA, the CDR3 is TGTGCCAGCAGCCGAAACCCGCAGGGGTCTCAGCCCCAGCATTTT. Its translation is CASSRNPQGSQPQHF.